Listed below are T cell receptor beta chains from one sample, sequenced in a study of shared clonotypes between healthy human individuals. Only in-frame clones appear in the TCRdb table, and some are missing; sequencing was by immunoSEQ multiplex PCR. The table records a few million clones, more than 80% of them present only once. The sequenced sample consisted of naive CD4+ T cells sorted from blood. The receptors were gathered from a man aged 18 to 35 in good health. CDR3s leave out the opening cysteine and the closing phenylalanine or tryptophan. Part of the rows lack a size; the others show once, few, many or a class for expanded clones.

v_call	cdr3_length	clone_size	cdr3_aa
TRBV6-6	10	-	ASKGQDTEAF
TRBV27	9	-	ASRLPDTQY
TRBV2	14	-	ASSEALPGGTDTQY
TRBV6-5	14	-	ASSYDRVANTGELF
TRBV28	11	-	ASKADLNYGYT
TRBV28	13	-	ASSLGQKSTDTQY
TRBV6-5	11	-	ASSPDRGDGYT
TRBV18	16	-	ASSPPIKLAGETDTQY
TRBV19	12	-	ASKVDRDNYGYT
TRBV27	13	once	ASSFGGSRTDTQY
TRBV18	12	-	ASSQGPVGYGYT
TRBV1	12	-	TSSQGDYHYEQY
TRBV6-5	13	-	ASRDGQVLNSPLH
TRBV29-1	12	-	SVDTGTGANVLT
TRBV7-2	13	-	ASSLVRGVNEKLF
TRBV10-1	15	-	ASPGDLGLNSNQPQH